Described below is a single TCR beta chain sequence and its context. These data come from a study of blood T cell repertoires in COVID-19. Study in general: Acute and convalescent COVID-19 specimens originated in the United States, Italy and Spain. The cDNA or gDNA used as material had been derived from T cells, B-cell-depleted T cells, or PBMCs.

Repertoires were generated with immunoSEQ multiplex PCR, while TCRdb's copy carries only in-frame clones and drops some. The data show hundreds of thousands of clones, 75% to 85% seen once. Germline CDR1 and CDR2: SGHRS and YFSETQ. The J segment lost 1 base and the V segment lost 4 bases, leaving 2 bases of the junction unmatched. The CDR3 runs to 14 residues. The chain links TRBV5-1 to TRBJ2-5, with 9 bases matching TRBD1. Sequencing input: peripheral blood. The clonotype was recovered from a woman in her twenties or thirties with COVID-19, enrolled during active disease. CDR3 amino acids: CASSPGQGQETQYF. The CDR3 nucleotides read TGCGCCAGCAGCCCGGGACAGGGCCAAGAGACCCAGTACTTC. Full variable domain (rest looked up from reference TRBV5-1 and TRBJ2-5): KAGVTQTPRYLIKTRGQQVTLSCSPISGHRSVSWYQQTPGQGLQFLFEYFSETQRNKGNFPGRFSGRQFSNSRSEMNVSTLELGDSALYLCASSPGQGQETQYFGPGTRLLVL.